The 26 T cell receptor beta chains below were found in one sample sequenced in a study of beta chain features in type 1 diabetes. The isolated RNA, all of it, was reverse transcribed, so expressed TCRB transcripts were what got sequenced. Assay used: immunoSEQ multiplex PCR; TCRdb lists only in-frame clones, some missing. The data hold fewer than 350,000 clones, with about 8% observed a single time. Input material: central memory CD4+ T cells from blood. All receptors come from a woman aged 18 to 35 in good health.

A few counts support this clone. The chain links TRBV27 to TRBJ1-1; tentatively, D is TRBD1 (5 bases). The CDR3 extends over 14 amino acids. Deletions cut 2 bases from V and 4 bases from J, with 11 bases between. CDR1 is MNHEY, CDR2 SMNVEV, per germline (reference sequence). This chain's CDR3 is CASSLRGGGTEAFF. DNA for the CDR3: TGTGCCAGCAGTTTAAGGGGTGGCGGCACTGAAGCTTTCTTT.

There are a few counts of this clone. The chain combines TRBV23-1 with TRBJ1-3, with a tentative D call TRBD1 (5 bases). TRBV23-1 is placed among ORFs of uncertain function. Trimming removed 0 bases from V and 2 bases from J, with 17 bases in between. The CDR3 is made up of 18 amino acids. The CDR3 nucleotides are TGCGCCAGCAGTCAATCTCGGGTTTTGGGACCGACTGGAAACACCATATATTTT. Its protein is CASSQSRVLGPTGNTIYF.

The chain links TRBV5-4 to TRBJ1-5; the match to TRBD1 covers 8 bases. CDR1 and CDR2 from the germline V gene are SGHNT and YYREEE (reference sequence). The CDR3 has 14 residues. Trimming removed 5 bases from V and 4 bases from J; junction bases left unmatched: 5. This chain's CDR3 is CASSTGGKNQPQHF. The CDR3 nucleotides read TGTGCCAGCAGTACAGGGGGGAAAAATCAGCCCCAGCATTTT.

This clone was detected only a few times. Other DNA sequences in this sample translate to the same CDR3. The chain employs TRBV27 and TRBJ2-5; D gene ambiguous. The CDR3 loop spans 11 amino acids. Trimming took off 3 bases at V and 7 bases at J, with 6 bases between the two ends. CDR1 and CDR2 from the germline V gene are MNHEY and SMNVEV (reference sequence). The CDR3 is CASSLGRTQYF. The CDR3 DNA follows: TGTGCCAGCAGTTTGGGAAGGACCCAGTACTTC.

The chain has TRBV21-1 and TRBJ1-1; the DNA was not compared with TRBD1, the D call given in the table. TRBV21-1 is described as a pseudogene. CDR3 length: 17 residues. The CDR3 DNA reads TGTGCCAGCAGCAAGCGAGGAGGGGGCGTTAATTACACTGAAGCTTTCTTT. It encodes CASSKRGGGVNYTEAFF.

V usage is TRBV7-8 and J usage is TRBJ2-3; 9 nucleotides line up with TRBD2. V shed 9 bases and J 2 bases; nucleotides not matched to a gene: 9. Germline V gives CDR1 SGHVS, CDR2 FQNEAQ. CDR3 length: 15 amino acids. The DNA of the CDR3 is TGTGCCAGTCGGGAGCGGGAGGCCCCCACAGATACGCAGTATTTT. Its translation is CASREREAPTDTQYF.

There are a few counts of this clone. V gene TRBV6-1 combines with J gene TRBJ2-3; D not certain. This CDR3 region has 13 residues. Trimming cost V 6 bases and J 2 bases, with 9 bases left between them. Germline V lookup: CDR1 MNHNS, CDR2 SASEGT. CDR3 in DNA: TGTGCCAGCAGGAAGACATTCACAGATACGCAGTATTTT. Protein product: CASRKTFTDTQYF.

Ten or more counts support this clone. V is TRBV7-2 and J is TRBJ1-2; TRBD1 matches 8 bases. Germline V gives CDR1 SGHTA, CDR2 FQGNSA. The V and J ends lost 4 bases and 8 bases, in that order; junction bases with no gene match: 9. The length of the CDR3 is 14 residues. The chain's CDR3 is CASSYAQGAGGYTF. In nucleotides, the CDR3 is TGTGCCAGCAGCTACGCCCAGGGGGCTGGCGGCTACACCTTC.

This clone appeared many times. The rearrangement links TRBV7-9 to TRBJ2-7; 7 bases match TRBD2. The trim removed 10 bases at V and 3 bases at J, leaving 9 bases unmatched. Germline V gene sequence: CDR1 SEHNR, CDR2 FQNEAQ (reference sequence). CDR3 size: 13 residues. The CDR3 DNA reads TGTGCCACTGAGCGGGAAGATTTCTACGAGCAGTACTTC. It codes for CATEREDFYEQYF.

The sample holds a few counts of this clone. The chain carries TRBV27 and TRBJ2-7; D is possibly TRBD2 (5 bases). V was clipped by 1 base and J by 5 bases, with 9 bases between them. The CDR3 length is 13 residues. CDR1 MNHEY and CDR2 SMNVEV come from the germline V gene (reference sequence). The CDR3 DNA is TGTGCCAGCAGTTTATGGCAGAGGGACGAGCAGTACTTC. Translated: CASSLWQRDEQYF.

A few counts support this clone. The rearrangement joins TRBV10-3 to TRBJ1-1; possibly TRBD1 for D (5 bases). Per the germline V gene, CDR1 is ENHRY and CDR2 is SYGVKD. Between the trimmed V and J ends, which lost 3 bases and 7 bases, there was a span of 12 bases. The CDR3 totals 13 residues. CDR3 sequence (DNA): TGTGCCATCAGTGATAGACCTGACAGTGAAGCTTTCTTT. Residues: CAISDRPDSEAFF.

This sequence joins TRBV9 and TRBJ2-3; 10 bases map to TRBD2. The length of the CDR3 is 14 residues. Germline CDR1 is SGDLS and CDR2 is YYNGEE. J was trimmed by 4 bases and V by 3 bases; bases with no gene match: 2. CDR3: CASSAGTSADTQYF. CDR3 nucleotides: TGTGCCAGCAGCGCCGGGACTAGCGCAGATACGCAGTATTTT.

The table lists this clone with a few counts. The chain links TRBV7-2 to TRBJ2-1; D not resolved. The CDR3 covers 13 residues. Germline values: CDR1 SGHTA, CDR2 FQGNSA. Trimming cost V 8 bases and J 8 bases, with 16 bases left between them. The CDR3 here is CASARPIGHEQFF. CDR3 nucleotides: TGTGCCAGCGCCCGTCCCATCGGTCATGAGCAGTTCTTC.

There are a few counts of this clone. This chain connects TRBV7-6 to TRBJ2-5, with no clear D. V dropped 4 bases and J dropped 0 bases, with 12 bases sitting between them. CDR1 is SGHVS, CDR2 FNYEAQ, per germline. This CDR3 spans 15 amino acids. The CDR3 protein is CASSYWTAYQETQYF. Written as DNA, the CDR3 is TGTGCCAGCAGCTACTGGACGGCGTACCAAGAGACCCAGTACTTC.

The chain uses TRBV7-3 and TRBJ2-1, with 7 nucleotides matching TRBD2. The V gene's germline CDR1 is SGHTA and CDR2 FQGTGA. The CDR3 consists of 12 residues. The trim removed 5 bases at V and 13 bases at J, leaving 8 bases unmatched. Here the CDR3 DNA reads TGTGCCAGCAGCCCCCTGCGGGAGAATCAGTTCTTC. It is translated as CASSPLRENQFF.

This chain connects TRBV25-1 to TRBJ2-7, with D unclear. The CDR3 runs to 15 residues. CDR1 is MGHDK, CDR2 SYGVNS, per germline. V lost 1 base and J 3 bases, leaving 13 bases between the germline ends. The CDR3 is CASSELYSSNYEQYF. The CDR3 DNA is TGTGCCAGCAGTGAATTATACAGTTCAAACTACGAGCAGTACTTC.

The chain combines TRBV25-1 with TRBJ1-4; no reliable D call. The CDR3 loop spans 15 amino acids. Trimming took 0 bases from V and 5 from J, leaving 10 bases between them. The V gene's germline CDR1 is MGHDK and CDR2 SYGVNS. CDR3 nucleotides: TGTGCCAGCAGTGAATACGAGGTTCCGAATGAAAAACTGTTTTTT. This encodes CASSEYEVPNEKLFF.

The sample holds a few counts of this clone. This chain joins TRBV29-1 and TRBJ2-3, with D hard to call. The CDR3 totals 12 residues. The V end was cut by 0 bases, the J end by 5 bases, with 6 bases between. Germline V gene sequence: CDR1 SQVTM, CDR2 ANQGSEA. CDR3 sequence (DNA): TGCAGCGTTGAAGAATGGAGAGATACGCAGTATTTT. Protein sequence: CSVEEWRDTQYF.

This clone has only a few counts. CDR3 sequence: CASSQQVNTEAFF. For the CDR3, the DNA is TGTGCCAGCAGTCAGCAGGTGAACACTGAAGCTTTCTTT. This chain joins TRBV6-5 and TRBJ1-1; D not resolved. Trimming took 5 bases from V and 0 from J, leaving 7 bases between them. This CDR3 is built from 13 residues. The germline CDR1 and CDR2 sequences are MNHEY and SVGAGI.

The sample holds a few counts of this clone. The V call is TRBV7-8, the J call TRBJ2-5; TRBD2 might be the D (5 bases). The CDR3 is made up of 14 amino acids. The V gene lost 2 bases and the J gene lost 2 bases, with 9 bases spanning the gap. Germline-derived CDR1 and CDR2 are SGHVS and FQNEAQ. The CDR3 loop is CASSLTGNQETQYF. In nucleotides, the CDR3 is TGTGCCAGCAGCTTAACGGGGAATCAAGAGACCCAGTACTTC.

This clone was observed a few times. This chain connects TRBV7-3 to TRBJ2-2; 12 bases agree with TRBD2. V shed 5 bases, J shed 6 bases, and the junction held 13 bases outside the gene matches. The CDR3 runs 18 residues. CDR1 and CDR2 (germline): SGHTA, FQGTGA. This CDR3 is CASSPRVLAGGHSGELFF. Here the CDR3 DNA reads TGTGCCAGCAGCCCCCGGGTACTAGCGGGGGGCCACTCCGGGGAGCTGTTTTTT.

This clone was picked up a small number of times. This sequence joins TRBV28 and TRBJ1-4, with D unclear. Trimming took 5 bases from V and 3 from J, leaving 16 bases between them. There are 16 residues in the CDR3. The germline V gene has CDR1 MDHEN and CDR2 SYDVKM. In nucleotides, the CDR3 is TGTGCCAGCAGTACCGCCGCGGGGTCGTCTAATGAAAAACTGTTTTTT. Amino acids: CASSTAAGSSNEKLFF.

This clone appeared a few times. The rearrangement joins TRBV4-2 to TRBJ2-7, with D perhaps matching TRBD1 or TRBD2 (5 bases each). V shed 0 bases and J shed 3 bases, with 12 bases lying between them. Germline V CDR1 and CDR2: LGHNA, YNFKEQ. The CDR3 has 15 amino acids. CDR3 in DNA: TGTGCCAGCAGCCAAGAGGGGGTAGGGATCTACGAGCAGTACGTC. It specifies CASSQEGVGIYEQYV.

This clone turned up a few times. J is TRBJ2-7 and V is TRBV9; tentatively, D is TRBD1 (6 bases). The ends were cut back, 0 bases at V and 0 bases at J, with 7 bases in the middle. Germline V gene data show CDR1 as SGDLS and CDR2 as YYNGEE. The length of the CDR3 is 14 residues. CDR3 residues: CASSVEQGSYEQYF. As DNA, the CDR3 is TGTGCCAGCAGCGTAGAACAGGGCTCCTACGAGCAGTACTTC.

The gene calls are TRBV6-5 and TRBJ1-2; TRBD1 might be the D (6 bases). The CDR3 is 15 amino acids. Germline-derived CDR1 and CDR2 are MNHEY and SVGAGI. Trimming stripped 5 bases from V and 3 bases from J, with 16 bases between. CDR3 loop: CASSPGQMGYYGYTF. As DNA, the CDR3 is TGTGCCAGCAGTCCAGGACAGATGGGGTACTATGGCTACACCTTC.

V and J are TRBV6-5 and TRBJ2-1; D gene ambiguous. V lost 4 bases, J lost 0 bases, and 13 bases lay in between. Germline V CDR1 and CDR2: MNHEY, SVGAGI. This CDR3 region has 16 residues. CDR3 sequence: CASSWVFATSYNEQFF. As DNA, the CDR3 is TGTGCCAGCAGTTGGGTTTTCGCTACCTCCTACAATGAGCAGTTCTTC.